What follows are 28 T cell receptor beta chains derived from one specimen sequenced in a study of blood T cell repertoires in COVID-19. Using immunoSEQ multiplex PCR, the repertoire was profiled, and TCRdb retains in-frame clones only, with some absent. The profile shows about 52,000 clones, 75% to 95% of them singletons. Material: peripheral blood. The receptors were sampled from a man aged 45-65 years with active COVID-19.

V is TRBV7-9 and J is TRBJ2-1; the D gene is possibly TRBD2 (6 bases). Per germline, CDR1 SEHNR and CDR2 FQNEAQ (reference sequence). This CDR3 region has 11 residues. V shed 5 bases and J shed 9 bases, with 8 bases lying between them. DNA for the CDR3: TGTGCCAGCAGCGTGGGGGGTGAGCAGTTCTTC. Protein: CASSVGGEQFF.

V is TRBV12-5 and J is TRBJ2-1, with 7 bases fitting TRBD1. V shed 8 bases, J shed 7 bases, and the junction held 14 bases outside the gene matches. The CDR3 has 15 amino acids. The germline V gene encodes CDR1 LGHNT and CDR2 FRNRAP. CDR3 nucleotide sequence: TGTGCTAGTTGGTTCGGCCAGGGGGTTTGGAATGAGCAGTTCTTC. Amino acid sequence: CASWFGQGVWNEQFF. The variable domain in full, with the rest retrieved from reference TRBV12-5 and TRBJ2-1, is DARVTQTPRHKVTEMGQEVTMRCQPILGHNTVFWYRQTMMQGLELLAYFRNRAPLDDSGMPKDRFSAEMPDATLATLKIQPSEPRDSAVYFCASWFGQGVWNEQFFGPGTRLTVL.

The genes are TRBV6-2 or TRBV6-3 and TRBJ2-2; D unresolved. CDR3 length equals 14 residues. Germline CDR1 is MNHEY and CDR2 is SVGEGT. The germline V and J ends were trimmed by 5 bases and 4 bases, with 11 bases remaining between them. The CDR3 DNA reads as TGTGCCAGCAGTAACGAACTGTCCACCGGGGAGCTGTTTTTT. Amino acid sequence: CASSNELSTGELFF.

The chain carries TRBV30 and TRBJ2-7; D remains ambiguous. Germline V CDR1 and CDR2: GTSNPN, SVGIG (reference sequence). The CDR3 has 17 residues. V lost 3 bases and J 5 bases, leaving 26 bases between the germline ends. The CDR3 loop reads CAWSDGFVRSSYDEQYF. CDR3 nucleotide sequence: TGTGCCTGGAGCGACGGGTTCGTGAGGAGCTCGTACGACGAGCAGTACTTC.

The chain employs TRBV25-1 and TRBJ2-7, with 9 bases lining up with TRBD1. V dropped 3 bases and J dropped 5; count of bases not matched to a gene: 5. Germline V gives CDR1 MGHDK, CDR2 SYGVNS. This CDR3 is built from 14 residues. The CDR3 DNA reads as TGTGCCAGCAGTGATCAGGGACAGGGAAACGAGCAGTACTTC. It codes for CASSDQGQGNEQYF.

The genes are TRBV19 and TRBJ1-1; possible D gene TRBD1, 5 bases. V lost 6 bases and J 1 base, leaving 15 bases between the germline ends. Germline V lookup: CDR1 LNHDA, CDR2 SQIVND (reference sequence). The CDR3 spans 15 residues. The CDR3 DNA follows: TGTGCCAGTAGCCCCATACAGGAACCGAACACTGAAGCTTTCTTT. It encodes CASSPIQEPNTEAFF.

This chain joins TRBV4-1 and TRBJ2-2; TRBD1 might be the D (5 bases). This CDR3 comprises 17 residues. Germline CDR1 is MGHRA and CDR2 is YSYEKL. With 0 bases removed from V and 4 bases from J, the gap between germline ends came to 15 bases. This CDR3 is CASSQDSRVRGTGELFF. CDR3 DNA sequence: TGCGCCAGCAGCCAAGATAGCAGGGTTCGTGGCACCGGGGAGCTGTTTTTT.

The chain joins TRBV3-1 (or the pseudogene TRBV3-2) to TRBJ1-1; 9 bases line up with TRBD1. The CDR3 runs to 13 residues. With 5 bases clipped from V and 10 bases from J, the junction kept 8 bases outside the gene matches. Germline V CDR1 and CDR2: LGHDT, YNNKEL (reference sequence). The DNA for the CDR3 is TGTGCCAGCAGCTCACAGACAGGGGGAAGAGCTTTCTTT. Encoded protein: CASSSQTGGRAFF.

The genes are TRBV7-9 and TRBJ2-2; a weak D match, TRBD1 (6 bases). CDR3 length: 16 amino acids. V gave up 4 bases and J gave up 1 base, with 13 bases separating them. The germline V gene has CDR1 SEHNR and CDR2 FQNEAQ (reference sequence). CDR3 loop: CASSWKGHRNTGELFF. The CDR3, as DNA: TGTGCCAGCAGCTGGAAGGGACACCGGAACACCGGGGAGCTGTTTTTT.

The table lists this clone with a few counts. The chain employs TRBV19 and TRBJ2-1; 7 bases are shared with TRBD1. Unmatched junction bases numbered 3, after V lost 5 bases and J lost 5 bases. The CDR3 covers 13 residues. Germline assignment: CDR1 LNHDA and CDR2 SQIVND (reference sequence). As DNA, the CDR3 is TGTGCCAGTAGTTTCGGGACAGACAATGAGCAGTTCTTC. Translated: CASSFGTDNEQFF. Combining the CDR3 with reference TRBV19 and TRBJ2-1 gives the whole variable domain DGGITQSPKYLFRKEGQNVTLSCEQNLNHDAMYWYRQDPGQGLRLIYYSQIVNDFQKGDIAEGYSVSREKKESFPLTVTSAQKNPTAFYLCASSFGTDNEQFFGPGTRLTVL.

The chain carries TRBV4-2 and TRBJ2-5; 9 positions agree with TRBD1. With 1 base clipped from V and 5 bases from J, the junction kept 5 bases outside the gene matches. Germline V gene lookup returns CDR1 LGHNA and CDR2 YNFKEQ. This CDR3 has 15 amino acids. In DNA form, the CDR3 reads TGTGCCAGCAGCCAAGGACAGGGGGAAGGTGAGACCCAGTACTTC. Protein sequence: CASSQGQGEGETQYF.

The chain recombines TRBV12-3 or TRBV12-4 with TRBJ2-7, with 7 bases identical to TRBD1. This CDR3 comprises 13 residues. V dropped 1 base and J dropped 3; count of bases not matched to a gene: 0. For the CDR3, the DNA is TGTGCCAGCAGTTTAGGGACAGGCTACGAGCAGTACTTC. Translated, it gives CASSLGTGYEQYF.

The rearrangement joins TRBV5-1 to TRBJ2-1; TRBD2 matches at 11 bases. Losses at the gene ends were 4 bases for V and 6 bases for J; bases not matched to a gene: 9. CDR3 length: 16 amino acids. The germline gives CDR1 SGHRS, CDR2 YFSETQ. CDR3 DNA sequence: TGCGCCAGCAGCATTACTAGCGGGAGTACCCTCAATGAGCAGTTCTTC. Amino acids: CASSITSGSTLNEQFF.

The chain joins TRBV5-1 to TRBJ1-2, with TRBD1 as a possible D gene (6 bases). Germline V gives CDR1 SGHRS, CDR2 YFSETQ. Trimming cost V 4 bases and J 1 base, with 17 bases left between them. The CDR3 contains 16 residues. The CDR3 coding sequence is TGCGCCAGCAGCGCCCCGGAGGCAGGGGATAACTATGGCTACACCTTC. Residues: CASSAPEAGDNYGYTF.

The chain uses TRBV11-1 and TRBJ2-5; 10 bases agree with TRBD1. CDR3 length: 15 amino acids. With V trimmed by 3 bases and J by 2 bases, 3 bases remained unmatched. Per germline, CDR1 SGHAT and CDR2 FQDESV (reference sequence). The CDR3 sequence: CASSFDRGPQETQYF. The CDR3 coding sequence is TGTGCCAGCAGCTTCGACAGGGGGCCACAAGAGACCCAGTACTTC.

This sequence joins TRBV6-1 and TRBJ1-1; D might be TRBD1 (6 bases). Germline CDR1 and CDR2: MNHNS and SASEGT. Trimming cost V 0 bases and J 2 bases, with 13 bases left between them. The CDR3 extends over 16 amino acids. CDR3 sequence reads: CASSEAHGQLNTEAFF. CDR3 in DNA: TGTGCCAGCAGTGAAGCCCATGGACAGCTAAACACTGAAGCTTTCTTT.

This chain uses TRBV25-1 with TRBJ1-1, with TRBD1 matching 7 bases. The CDR3 length is 14 residues. V was pared by 5 bases and J by 3 bases, with 6 bases of the junction left unmatched. The germline gives CDR1 MGHDK, CDR2 SYGVNS. CDR3 protein: CASSPTGTDTEAFF. As DNA, the CDR3 is TGTGCCAGCAGTCCGACCGGGACAGACACTGAAGCTTTCTTT.

V and J are TRBV2 and TRBJ2-3; 10 bases map to TRBD2. The germline V gene encodes CDR1 SNHLY and CDR2 FYNNEI. Unmatched junction bases numbered 6, after V lost 5 bases and J lost 4 bases. CDR3 size: 15 residues. Written as DNA, the CDR3 is TGTGCCAGCAGTCAGCAACTAGCGGGGTCAGATACGCAGTATTTT. Its translation: CASSQQLAGSDTQYF.

The chain uses TRBV7-9 and TRBJ2-2; no clear D gene. V was clipped by 2 bases and J by 3 bases, with 10 bases between them. The CDR3 has 15 residues. The V gene's germline CDR1 is SEHNR and CDR2 FQNEAQ (reference sequence). CDR3 nucleotides: TGTGCCAGCAGCTTATTGGGTCGGGACACCGGGGAGCTGTTTTTT. This gives the protein CASSLLGRDTGELFF.

This rearrangement joins TRBV6-4 to TRBJ2-3; 11 bases agree with TRBD2. V lost 3 bases and J lost 3; bases outside the gene matches: 5. Germline CDR1 is MRHNA and CDR2 is SNTAGT. This CDR3 has 16 residues. The CDR3 sequence is CASSETSGVGTDTQYF. The CDR3 DNA reads TGTGCCAGCAGTGAGACTAGCGGGGTGGGTACAGATACGCAGTATTTT.

The genes are TRBV5-1 and TRBJ1-1, with TRBD1 matching 7 bases. Germline V gene lookup returns CDR1 SGHRS and CDR2 YFSETQ. The CDR3 is 14 amino acids. The ends lost 3 bases at V and 4 bases at J; junction bases unmatched: 6. As DNA, the CDR3 is TGCGCCAGCAGCTCGCAGGGGGTGACCACTGAAGCTTTCTTT. It is translated as CASSSQGVTTEAFF.

Here the CDR3 DNA reads TGTGCCAGCAGCTTGGTAGGGGGTCAGCCCCAGCATTTT. This codes for CASSLVGGQPQHF. The rearrangement uses TRBV11-2 and TRBJ1-5; D perhaps matches TRBD1 (6 bases). The V end lost 3 bases, the J end lost 6 bases, and 9 bases lay between the germline ends. Germline CDR1 reads SGHAT; CDR2 reads FQNNGV. The length of the CDR3 is 13 residues. Full variable domain (outside the CDR3, taken from reference TRBV11-2 and TRBJ1-5): EAGVAQSPRYKIIEKRQSVAFWCNPISGHATLYWYQQILGQGPKLLIQFQNNGVVDDSQLPKDRFSAERLKGVDSTLKIQPAKLEDSAVYLCASSLVGGQPQHFGDGTRLSIL.

CDR3 sequence reads: CASSQDPGQGSSYEQYF. DNA of the CDR3: TGTGCCAGCAGCCAAGACCCGGGACAGGGATCCTCCTACGAGCAGTACTTC. The chain uses TRBV4-2 and TRBJ2-7; 9 bases agree with TRBD1. The CDR3 length is 17 residues. Trimming at V came to 0 bases and at J to 0 bases, leaving 6 bases not matched to a gene. The germline V gene encodes CDR1 LGHNA and CDR2 YNFKEQ.

This clone was recorded once. This sequence joins TRBV5-1 and TRBJ2-5, with 7 nucleotides matching TRBD2. Germline loops: CDR1 SGHRS, CDR2 YFSETQ. This CDR3 has 16 amino acids. Trimming at V came to 0 bases and at J to 1 base, leaving 6 bases not matched to a gene. The CDR3 coding sequence is TGCGCCAGCAGCTTGGTCGGGACTACTCGCCAAGAGACCCAGTACTTC. Protein product: CASSLVGTTRQETQYF.

The chain combines TRBV27 with TRBJ2-4; maybe TRBD2 (5 bases). Germline-derived CDR1 and CDR2 are MNHEY and SMNVEV (reference sequence). V lost 8 bases, J lost 3 bases, and 11 bases lay in between. CDR3 length equals 13 residues. As DNA, the CDR3 is TGTGCCAGCCGCCTAGGAGGCAAAAACATTCAGTACTTC. Its protein product is CASRLGGKNIQYF.

This chain uses TRBV6-5 with TRBJ2-7; D is unresolved. Germline V gene data show CDR1 as MNHEY and CDR2 as SVGAGI. V shed 6 bases and J shed 2 bases, with 14 bases lying between them. There are 14 residues in the CDR3. CDR3 sequence: CASRGKAKPYEQYF. The CDR3 DNA sequence: TGTGCCAGCAGAGGTAAAGCGAAACCCTACGAGCAGTACTTC.

This clone occurred once. V gene TRBV10-2 combines with J gene TRBJ2-3, with TRBD1 matching 10 bases. Germline lookup yields CDR1 WSHSY and CDR2 SAAADI. The CDR3 runs 17 residues. Trimming at V came to 3 bases and at J to 0 bases, leaving 6 bases not matched to a gene. The CDR3 DNA reads as TGCGCCAGCAGTGAAGGGGACAGGGGAAGGAGCACAGATACGCAGTATTTT. Its translation: CASSEGDRGRSTDTQYF.

The chain links TRBV7-2 to TRBJ1-4, with 8 nucleotides matching TRBD1. CDR1 SGHTA and CDR2 FQGNSA come from the germline V gene. This CDR3 has 16 amino acids. V lost 1 base and J lost 6; bases outside the gene matches: 7. The CDR3 DNA reads TGTGCCAGCAGCTTAGAGTTCGGACAGGGCCATGAAAAACTGTTTTTT. It encodes CASSLEFGQGHEKLFF.